This entry is about one TCR beta chain. Its specificity is unknown. Only in-frame clones appear in the TCRdb table, and some are missing; sequencing was by immunoSEQ multiplex PCR. Altogether 90,000 to 100,000 clones are present, roughly 87% being singletons, with the ten largest covering approximately 0.49%. These data come from a study of OX40 agonist ivuxolimab in advanced cancers. The V gene lost 2 bases and the J gene lost 3 bases, with 11 bases spanning the gap. The CDR3 spans 15 residues. Germline assignment: CDR1 MNHNS and CDR2 SASEGT. The study's findings and limits: There was clonal expansion of CD4+ and CD8+ blood T cells by week 6 at 0.1 to 3.0 mg/kg.

Sequencing used CD4+ or CD8+ T cells sorted from blood, obtained in a trial of the OX40 agonist ivuxolimab. The chain is built from TRBV6-1 and TRBJ1-5, with D unclear. This clonotype originated in an adult with an advanced solid tumor such as melanoma, head and neck, liver or kidney cancer. The CDR3: CASSEFSRPNQPQHF. The CDR3, as DNA: TGTGCCAGCAGTGAATTTTCCCGTCCCAATCAGCCCCAGCATTTT.